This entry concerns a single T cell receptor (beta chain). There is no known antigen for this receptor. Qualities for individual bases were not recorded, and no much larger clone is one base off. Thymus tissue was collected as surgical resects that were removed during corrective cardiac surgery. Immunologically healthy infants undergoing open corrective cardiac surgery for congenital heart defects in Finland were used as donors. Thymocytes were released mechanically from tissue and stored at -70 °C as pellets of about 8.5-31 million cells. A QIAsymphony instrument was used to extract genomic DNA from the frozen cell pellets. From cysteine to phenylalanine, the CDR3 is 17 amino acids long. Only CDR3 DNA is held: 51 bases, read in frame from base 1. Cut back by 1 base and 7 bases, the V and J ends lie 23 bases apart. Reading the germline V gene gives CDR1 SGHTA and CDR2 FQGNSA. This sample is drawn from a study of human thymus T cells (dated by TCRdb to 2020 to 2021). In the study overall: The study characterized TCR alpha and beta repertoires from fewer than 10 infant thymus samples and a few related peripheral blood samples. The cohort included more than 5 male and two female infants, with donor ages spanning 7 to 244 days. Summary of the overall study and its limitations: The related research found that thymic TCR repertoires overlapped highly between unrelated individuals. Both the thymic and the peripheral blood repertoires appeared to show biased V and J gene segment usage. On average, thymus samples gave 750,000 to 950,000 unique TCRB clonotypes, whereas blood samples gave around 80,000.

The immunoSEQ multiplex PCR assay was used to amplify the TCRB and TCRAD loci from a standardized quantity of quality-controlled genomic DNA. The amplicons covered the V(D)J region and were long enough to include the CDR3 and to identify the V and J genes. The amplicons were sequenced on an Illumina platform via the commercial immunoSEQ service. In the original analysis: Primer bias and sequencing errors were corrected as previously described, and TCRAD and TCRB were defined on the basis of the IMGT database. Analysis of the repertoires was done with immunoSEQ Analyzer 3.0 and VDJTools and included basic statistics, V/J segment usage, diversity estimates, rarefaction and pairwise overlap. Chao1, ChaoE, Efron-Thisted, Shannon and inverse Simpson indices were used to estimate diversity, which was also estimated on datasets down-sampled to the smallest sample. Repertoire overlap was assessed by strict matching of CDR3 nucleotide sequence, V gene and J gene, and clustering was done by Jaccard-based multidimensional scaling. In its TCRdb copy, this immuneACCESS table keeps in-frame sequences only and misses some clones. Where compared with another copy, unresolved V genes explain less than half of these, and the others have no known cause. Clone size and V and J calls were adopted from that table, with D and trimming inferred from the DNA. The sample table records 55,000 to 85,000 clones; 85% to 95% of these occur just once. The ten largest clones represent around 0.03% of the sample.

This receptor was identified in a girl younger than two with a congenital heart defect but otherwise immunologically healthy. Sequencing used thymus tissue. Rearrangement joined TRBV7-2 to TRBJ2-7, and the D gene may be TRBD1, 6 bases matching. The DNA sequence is TGTGCCAGCAGCTTAGGGGGGCCCCGGGACCAACCCTTTGAGCAGTACTTC. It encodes CASSLGGPRDQPFEQYF.